This record covers a single T cell receptor (beta chain). The record originates from a study of control samples from healthy donors and cancer patients. Generated by immunoSEQ multiplex PCR, the TCRdb table keeps only in-frame clones and is missing some. The repertoire holds 130,000 to 150,000 clones, with more than 85% as singletons. The J segment lost 7 bases and the V segment lost 5 bases, leaving 4 bases of the junction unmatched. The CDR3 loop spans 14 amino acids. The germline CDR1 and CDR2 sequences are LGHDT and YNNKEL (reference sequence). The sample was blood. The chain uses TRBV3-1 (or the pseudogene TRBV3-2) and TRBJ1-6; TRBD1 matches 8 bases. The clonotype comes from a man between 25 and 39 years old in good health. The chain's CDR3 is CASSTDRANSPLHF. The CDR3 nucleotides are TGTGCCAGCAGCACGGACAGGGCGAATTCACCCCTCCACTTT.